Given below is one T cell receptor (beta chain) in context. Its antigen is unidentified. The source of the sample is a study of T cells after posttransplantation cyclophosphamide. Study observations and caveats: After PTCy, TRB diversity resembled that of CNI/methotrexate controls.

Clones were sequenced by immunoSEQ multiplex PCR, and TCRdb holds only the in-frame ones, with some missing. Sampling found some 40,000 clones, none seen once. V was pared by 4 bases and J by 4 bases, with 4 bases of the junction left unmatched. The CDR3 loop spans 13 amino acids. Germline V lookup: CDR1 GTSNPN, CDR2 SVGIG (reference sequence). The specimen was PBMCs. V usage is TRBV30 and J usage is TRBJ1-1; TRBD1 agrees at 9 bases. This TCR was sampled from a man aged 35 to 55 in good health, CMV-negative, and a related stem cell transplant donor. The CDR3 protein is CAWKRQGGTEAFF. For the CDR3, the DNA is TGTGCCTGGAAAAGACAGGGGGGCACTGAAGCTTTCTTT.